Detailed here is one T cell receptor beta chain. For TCRbeta, the library was prepared with unique molecular identifiers. TCRdb processed the PCR reads anew with MiXCR; each CDR3 protein has one entry. The table includes hundreds of thousands of distinct CDR3 sequences, roughly a quarter detected once. These data are taken from a study of T-cell reconstitution after alpha-beta-depleted transplantation in children. Per the germline V gene, CDR1 is DFQATT and CDR2 is SNEGSKA (reference sequence). V lost 7 bases and J lost 4, with 11 bases in between. The CDR3 spans 11 residues. The source is a girl aged 2 to 9 with Fanconi anemia, due to receive a stem cell transplant. This sample comprised PBMCs, obtained before TCRalphabeta/CD19-depleted stem cell transplant. The V and J genes are TRBV20-1 and TRBJ2-7, with D possibly matching TRBD1 (6 bases). DNA for the CDR3: TGCAGTGACAGGGTAGGGTACGAGCAGTACTTC. This codes for CSDRVGYEQYF.